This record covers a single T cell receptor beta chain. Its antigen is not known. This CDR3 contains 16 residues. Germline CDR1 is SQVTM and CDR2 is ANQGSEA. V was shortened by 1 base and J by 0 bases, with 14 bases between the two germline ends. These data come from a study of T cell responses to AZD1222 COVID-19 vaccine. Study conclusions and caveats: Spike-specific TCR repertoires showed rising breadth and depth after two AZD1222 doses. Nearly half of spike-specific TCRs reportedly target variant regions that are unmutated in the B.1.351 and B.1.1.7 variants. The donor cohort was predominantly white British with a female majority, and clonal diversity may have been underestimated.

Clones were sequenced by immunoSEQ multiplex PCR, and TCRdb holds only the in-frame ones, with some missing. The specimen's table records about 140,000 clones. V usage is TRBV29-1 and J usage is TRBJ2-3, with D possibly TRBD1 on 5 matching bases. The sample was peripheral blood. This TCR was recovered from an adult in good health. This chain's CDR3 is CSVEGRGRASTDTQYF. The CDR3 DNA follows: TGCAGCGTTGAAGGTCGCGGCAGGGCGAGCACAGATACGCAGTATTTT.